This T cell receptor beta chain was observed in a study of control samples from healthy donors and cancer patients. This clone is a singleton in its sample. The table came from immunoSEQ multiplex PCR; TCRdb's copy has only in-frame clones and leaves some out. The data hold 160,000 or so clones, with over 90% observed a single time. The germline V gene encodes CDR1 LNHDA and CDR2 SQIVND (reference sequence). The V end lost 3 bases, the J end lost 9 bases, and 12 bases lay between the germline ends. The CDR3 spans 14 residues. The sample consisted of blood. The clonotype was recovered from a man aged 50 to 60 in good health. This rearrangement joins TRBV19 to TRBJ1-6, with D perhaps TRBD1 (5 bases). CDR3 DNA: TGTGCCAGTAGTATCCGAACAGGTACTTCACCCCTCCACTTT. It yields the protein CASSIRTGTSPLHF. Variable domain in full (rest from reference TRBV19 and TRBJ1-6): DGGITQSPKYLFRKEGQNVTLSCEQNLNHDAMYWYRQDPGQGLRLIYYSQIVNDFQKGDIAEGYSVSREKKESFPLTVTSAQKNPTAFYLCASSIRTGTSPLHFGNGTRLTVT.